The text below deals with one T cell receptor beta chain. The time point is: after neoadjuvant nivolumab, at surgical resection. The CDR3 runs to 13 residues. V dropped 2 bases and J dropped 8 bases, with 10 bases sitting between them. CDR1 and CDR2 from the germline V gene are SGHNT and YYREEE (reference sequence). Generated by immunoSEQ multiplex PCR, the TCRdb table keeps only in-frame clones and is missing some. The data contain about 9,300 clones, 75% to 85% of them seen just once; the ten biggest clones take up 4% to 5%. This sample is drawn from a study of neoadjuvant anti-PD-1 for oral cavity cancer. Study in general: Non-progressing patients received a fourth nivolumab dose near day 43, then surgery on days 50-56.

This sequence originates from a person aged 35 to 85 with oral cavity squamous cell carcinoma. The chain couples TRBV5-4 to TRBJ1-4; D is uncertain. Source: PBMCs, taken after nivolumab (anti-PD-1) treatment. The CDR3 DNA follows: TGTGCCAGCAGCTTACAGATTGGGGAAAAACTGTTTTTT. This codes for CASSLQIGEKLFF.